This T cell receptor beta chain stems from a study of beta chain features in type 1 diabetes. General study points: Equally in patients and controls, shorter templates might have been favored by PCR.

Isolated RNA was reverse transcribed in full, so expressed TCRB transcripts were sequenced. Only in-frame clones appear in the TCRdb table, and some are missing; sequencing was by immunoSEQ multiplex PCR. The sample consists of about 620,000 clones, less than 20% of them appearing once. Staining for CD45RO/CCR7/CD25/CD127/CD95/CD27 allowed sorting of CD4+ naive, central memory, regulatory and stem cell-like memory cells. This clone was detected a few times. Its specificity is not known. The receptor was derived from a man aged 18 to 35 in good health. Sample: naive CD4+ T cells from blood.

CDR3 residues: CASSLAKGQGINSPLHF. The CDR3 nucleotides are TGTGCCAGCAGCTTAGCGAAGGGGCAGGGTATTAATTCACCCCTCCACTTT. J is TRBJ1-6 and V is TRBV7-9, with D possibly TRBD1 on 5 matching bases. Trimming removed 0 bases from V and 6 bases from J, with 15 bases in between. This CDR3 spans 17 amino acids. Looked up from germline, CDR1 is SEHNR and CDR2 is FQNEAQ (reference sequence).